The next 30 T cell receptor beta chains were all read from a single sample in a study of identical twins. MiXCR was run by TCRdb on the 5' RACE reads, yielding one entry per CDR3 protein. The profile shows 700,000 or so distinct CDR3 sequences, 8% to 9% of them singletons. The sample was also linked to a second study, of yellow fever vaccine responses in identical twins.

Sequencing used PBMCs. These receptors were obtained from a woman aged 18 to 35 in good health.

This clonotype occurred a few times. The chain joins TRBV11-2 to TRBJ2-3; D might be TRBD2 (5 bases). The CDR3 totals 13 residues. In germline, CDR1 is SGHAT, CDR2 FQNNGV. V was clipped by 2 bases and J by 5 bases, with 8 bases between them. Here the CDR3 reads CASSLFSEDTQYF. CDR3 coding DNA: TGTGCCAGCAGCTTATTTAGCGAAGATACGCAGTATTTT.

This clonotype has ten or more counts. The chain recombines TRBV2 with TRBJ2-2; D is perhaps TRBD1 or TRBD2 (6 bases each). V was cut by 9 bases and J by 5 bases, with 19 bases left in between. The CDR3 covers 15 residues. Germline V gives CDR1 SNHLY, CDR2 FYNNEI. CDR3 loop: CASRDTGARTGELFF. CDR3 nucleotide sequence: TGTGCCAGTAGAGATACGGGGGCGAGAACCGGGGAGCTGTTTTTT.

The table lists this clonotype with many counts. The chain combines TRBV5-5 with TRBJ2-3; D uncertain. The germline CDR1 and CDR2 sequences are SGHKS and YYEKEE (reference sequence). Trimming left V 0 bases short and J 6 bases short, with 11 bases between. The CDR3 totals 14 residues. The CDR3 sequence: CASSLEHGADTQYF. The CDR3, as DNA: TGTGCCAGCAGCTTGGAGCACGGAGCGGATACGCAGTATTTT.

This clonotype was counted between two and nine times. The chain links TRBV11-2 to TRBJ2-1, with 12 bases fitting TRBD1. The germline V gene has CDR1 SGHAT and CDR2 FQNNGV. The CDR3 totals 15 residues. The V and J ends lost 5 bases and 6 bases, in that order; junction bases with no gene match: 5. This chain's CDR3 is CASSDRDRGLNEQFF. The CDR3 coding sequence is TGTGCCAGCAGCGACCGGGACAGGGGGCTCAATGAGCAGTTCTTC.

The chain has TRBV12-3 or TRBV12-4 and TRBJ2-1; either TRBD1 or TRBD2 may fit D (6 bases each). The CDR3 is 15 residues long. Trimming left V 3 bases short and J 6 bases short, with 15 bases between. Here the CDR3 reads CASSFFRGTSNEQFF. Written as DNA, the CDR3 is TGTGCCAGCAGTTTCTTTCGGGGGACAAGCAATGAGCAGTTCTTC.

A few counts support this clonotype. This chain connects TRBV27 to TRBJ1-1; possibly TRBD1 for D (5 bases). Trimming stripped 7 bases from V and 3 bases from J, with 27 bases between. Looked up from germline, CDR1 is MNHEY and CDR2 is SMNVEV (reference sequence). The CDR3 has 18 amino acids. CDR3 bases: TGTGCCAGCAAGATTGGGGGTGGGGTTCTTATTGGGGACACTGAAGCTTTCTTT. Its protein is CASKIGGGVLIGDTEAFF.

The V call is TRBV11-2, the J call TRBJ2-1, with D uncertain. Germline V gene data show CDR1 as SGHAT and CDR2 as FQNNGV. V was trimmed by 5 bases and J by 0 bases, leaving 11 bases between them. This CDR3 is 15 amino acids long. CDR3 in DNA: TGTGCCAGCAGCCCTTGGCGGAGCTCCTACAATGAGCAGTTCTTC. As protein: CASSPWRSSYNEQFF.

This clonotype showed up just a few times. V usage is TRBV27 and J usage is TRBJ2-2; tentatively, D is TRBD2 (5 bases). Germline CDR1 is MNHEY and CDR2 is SMNVEV (reference sequence). This CDR3 is 17 amino acids long. V was pared by 6 bases and J by 6 bases, with 23 bases between. The CDR3 loop reads CASSQTNWGGSSGELFF. CDR3 coding DNA: TGTGCCAGCAGCCAGACTAATTGGGGTGGTTCTTCCGGGGAGCTGTTTTTT.

The chain combines TRBV24-1 with TRBJ2-2; perhaps TRBD2 as D (5 bases). This CDR3 spans 14 amino acids. V lost 3 bases, J lost 1 base, and 5 bases lay in between. Germline V gene sequence: CDR1 KGHDR, CDR2 SFDVKD. The CDR3 DNA reads as TGTGCCACCAGTGATGAGGGGAACACCGGGGAGCTGTTTTTT. Translation gives CATSDEGNTGELFF.

This clonotype was seen at least ten times. The chain uses TRBV20-1 and TRBJ2-2, with no clear D. CDR3 length: 13 residues. CDR1 is DFQATT, CDR2 SNEGSKA, per germline (reference sequence). V was cut by 2 bases and J by 6 bases, with 10 bases left in between. In DNA, the CDR3 is TGCAGTGCTAGACGGCCACCCCCCGGGGAGCTGTTTTTT. Translating gives CSARRPPPGELFF.

J is TRBJ2-7 and V is TRBV3-1, with D possibly TRBD1 on 6 matching bases. The length of the CDR3 is 14 residues. Germline V gene sequence: CDR1 LGHDT, CDR2 YNNKEL (reference sequence). With 3 bases removed from V and 5 bases from J, the gap between germline ends came to 14 bases. The CDR3 nucleotides read TGTGCCAGCAGCCATGTGGGGGCCATAGACGAGCAGTACTTC. It specifies CASSHVGAIDEQYF.

This clonotype turned up a few times. This chain links TRBV20-1 with TRBJ1-5, with D possibly being TRBD1 (6 bases). Germline-derived CDR1 and CDR2 are DFQATT and SNEGSKA (reference sequence). V lost 4 bases, J lost 6 bases, and 7 bases lay in between. This CDR3 contains 11 residues. The CDR3 is CSAMTGQPQHF. DNA for the CDR3: TGCAGTGCTATGACAGGTCAGCCCCAGCATTTT.

This clonotype was observed at least ten times. This chain links TRBV4-1 with TRBJ1-5; no clear D. Trimming removed 1 base from V and 0 bases from J, with 13 bases in between. The germline gives CDR1 MGHRA, CDR2 YSYEKL. The CDR3 contains 17 residues. CDR3 loop: CASSQVVGEYSNQPQHF. CDR3 in DNA: TGCGCCAGCAGCCAAGTAGTTGGCGAATATAGCAATCAGCCCCAGCATTTT.

The gene calls are TRBV20-1 and TRBJ2-7; tentatively, D is TRBD1 or TRBD2 (5 bases each). V was clipped by 5 bases and J by 0 bases, with 14 bases between them. CDR3 length equals 14 residues. Germline CDR1 reads DFQATT; CDR2 reads SNEGSKA (reference sequence). CDR3 DNA sequence: TGCAGTGCTTGGGGCGAACGGGACTCCTACGAGCAGTACTTC. Translated, it gives CSAWGERDSYEQYF.

The gene calls are TRBV20-1 and TRBJ2-3; D possibly corresponds to TRBD2 (6 bases). The CDR3 length is 12 residues. Germline assignment: CDR1 DFQATT and CDR2 SNEGSKA (reference sequence). Trimming stripped 4 bases from V and 4 bases from J, with 9 bases between. The CDR3 DNA is TGCAGTGCTACCGGGGAGGCAGATACGCAGTATTTT. Residues: CSATGEADTQYF.

In its sample, this clonotype was seen many times. The genes are TRBV24-1 and TRBJ1-1, with TRBD1 as a possible D gene (5 bases). V gave up 2 bases and J gave up 7 bases, with 13 bases separating them. The CDR3 runs 14 residues. Germline lookup yields CDR1 KGHDR and CDR2 SFDVKD. The CDR3 bases are TGTGCCACCAGTGATTCGAGGAAGGACAATGAAGCTTTCTTT. Protein: CATSDSRKDNEAFF.

The table lists this clonotype with many counts. The chain recombines TRBV3-1 with TRBJ2-7; 7 bases fit TRBD1. CDR3 length: 16 amino acids. J lost 4 bases, V lost 4 bases, and 13 bases had no gene match. Germline CDR1 reads LGHDT; CDR2 reads YNNKEL (reference sequence). CDR3 amino acids: CASSRKPGQTYYEQYF. CDR3 coding DNA: TGTGCCAGCAGCCGCAAGCCGGGACAGACCTATTACGAGCAGTACTTC.

This clonotype has more than one count but fewer than ten. The chain couples TRBV7-9 to TRBJ2-4; 8 bases are a match to TRBD2. This CDR3 is 15 amino acids long. Looked up from germline, CDR1 is SEHNR and CDR2 is FQNEAQ (reference sequence). V dropped 3 bases and J dropped 7; count of bases not matched to a gene: 8. The CDR3 nucleotides read TGTGCCAGCAGCTTCGGGGGAGGCGGGGGGAACATTCAGTACTTC. Translated, it gives CASSFGGGGGNIQYF.

The gene calls are TRBV13 and TRBJ2-5, with D perhaps matching TRBD1 or TRBD2 (5 bases each). With 5 bases removed from V and 4 bases from J, the gap between germline ends came to 20 bases. The CDR3 spans 16 residues. CDR1 is PRHDT, CDR2 FYEKMQ, per germline (reference sequence). The CDR3 DNA reads TGTGCCAGCAGCATCGCCCGGGGCCTTCAGGGAGAGACCCAGTACTTC. It is translated as CASSIARGLQGETQYF.

This clonotype came up a few times. V gene TRBV14 combines with J gene TRBJ2-3; 8 nucleotides align to TRBD1. CDR3 length equals 15 residues. In germline, CDR1 is SGHDN, CDR2 FVKESK. J gave up 6 bases and V 3 bases, and 8 bases lay outside the gene matches. The CDR3 nucleotides are TGTGCCAGCAGCCATTCCGGACAGGGTCCGGATACGCAGTATTTT. Amino acid sequence: CASSHSGQGPDTQYF.

V is TRBV4-1 and J is TRBJ2-2, with TRBD2 matching over 8 bases. The CDR3 totals 17 residues. Germline lookup yields CDR1 MGHRA and CDR2 YSYEKL. Trimming cost V 1 base and J 0 bases; bases outside gene matches: 4. The CDR3 sequence is CASSQVAGGANTGELFF. CDR3 DNA sequence: TGCGCCAGCAGCCAAGTTGCGGGGGGAGCGAACACCGGGGAGCTGTTTTTT.

The sample holds many counts of this clonotype. The chain has TRBV11-2 and TRBJ1-4, with D unresolved. This CDR3 region has 13 residues. The germline V gene has CDR1 SGHAT and CDR2 FQNNGV. With 1 base removed from V and 8 bases from J, the gap between germline ends came to 8 bases. The CDR3 here is CASSLGFREKLFF. For the CDR3, the DNA is TGTGCCAGCAGCTTAGGATTTCGGGAAAAACTGTTTTTT.

This clonotype was found many times. This chain uses TRBV6-1 with TRBJ2-3; TRBD2 aligns across 11 bases. This CDR3 contains 18 residues. V dropped 7 bases and J dropped 0; count of bases not matched to a gene: 12. Germline V gene lookup returns CDR1 MNHNS and CDR2 SASEGT. CDR3 residues: CASIHGLAGGPSTDTQYF. CDR3 nucleotide sequence: TGTGCCAGCATCCACGGGCTAGCGGGGGGACCTAGCACAGATACGCAGTATTTT.

This clonotype was picked up many times. This chain links TRBV12-3 or TRBV12-4 with TRBJ1-1; D gene uncertain. CDR3 length: 12 amino acids. The V end was cut by 4 bases, the J end by 6 bases, with 9 bases between. This chain's CDR3 is CASSSFPPEAFF. The CDR3 coding sequence is TGTGCCAGCAGTTCCTTTCCCCCTGAAGCTTTCTTT.

This clonotype has more than one count but fewer than ten. The rearrangement links TRBV12-3 or TRBV12-4 to TRBJ2-5, with no clear D. Trimming removed 6 bases from V and 6 bases from J, with 20 bases in between. The CDR3 loop spans 15 amino acids. Here the CDR3 reads CASRKMGLGGKTQYF. CDR3 nucleotide sequence: TGTGCCAGCAGAAAGATGGGCCTTGGTGGGAAGACCCAGTACTTC.

The table lists this clonotype with a few counts. The chain carries TRBV7-9 and TRBJ2-7, with a possible D match to TRBD2 (6 bases). V was cut by 1 base and J by 6 bases, with 13 bases left in between. Germline lookup yields CDR1 SEHNR and CDR2 FQNEAQ (reference sequence). This CDR3 comprises 14 residues. The CDR3 bases are TGTGCCAGCAGCTTAGTCGCGGGATCGGGCGAGCAGTACTTC. Amino acid sequence: CASSLVAGSGEQYF.

Ten or more counts support this clonotype. The chain combines TRBV7-2 with TRBJ2-1; 12 bases fit TRBD2. V dropped 6 bases and J dropped 8; count of bases not matched to a gene: 11. Germline-derived CDR1 and CDR2 are SGHTA and FQGNSA. CDR3 length: 16 amino acids. The CDR3 DNA reads TGTGCCAGCAGTTCCCTAGCGGGGGGGCCCTTCGATGAGCAGTTCTTC. Protein product: CASSSLAGGPFDEQFF.

This chain joins TRBV5-1 and TRBJ2-2, with D possibly matching TRBD1 (6 bases). V was clipped by 0 bases and J by 4 bases, with 10 bases between them. Germline V CDR1 and CDR2: SGHRS, YFSETQ. The CDR3 consists of 15 residues. Written as DNA, the CDR3 is TGCGCCAGCAGCTTGGAACAGGGCGGCACCGGGGAGCTGTTTTTT. Amino acid sequence: CASSLEQGGTGELFF.

The chain has TRBV27 and TRBJ2-1; either TRBD1 or TRBD2 may supply D (5 bases each). Trimming pared 0 bases from V and 6 bases from J, leaving 15 bases between. The CDR3 has 16 amino acids. CDR1 MNHEY and CDR2 SMNVEV come from the germline V gene (reference sequence). For the CDR3, the DNA is TGTGCCAGCAGTTTATCGGGGCCAGGCCGGGGCAATGAGCAGTTCTTC. Amino acids: CASSLSGPGRGNEQFF.

This clonotype was picked up a small number of times. The rearrangement joins TRBV7-9 to TRBJ2-1; 7 bases are shared with TRBD1. Germline-derived CDR1 and CDR2 are SEHNR and FQNEAQ (reference sequence). V shed 5 bases and J 5 bases; nucleotides not matched to a gene: 9. The CDR3 contains 15 residues. The CDR3, as DNA: TGTGCCAGCAGCGGGGATACAGGGGAACACAATGAGCAGTTCTTC. Protein product: CASSGDTGEHNEQFF.